The 29 T cell receptor beta chains listed next were all sequenced from one sample in a study of response to subunit inactivated influenza vaccine. Using its own MiXCR run on the RT-PCR reads, TCRdb lists one record per CDR3 protein. The repertoire has around 170,000 distinct CDR3 sequences, over 8.5% of them found once; the top ten carry about 40%. Sample: CD8+ T cells sorted from PBMCs, taken around 25 months after vaccination. The source is a man aged 50 to 69 who received an inactivated influenza vaccine.

A few counts support this clonotype. The rearrangement uses TRBV6-5 and TRBJ2-7; maybe TRBD1 (6 bases). The V gene lost 2 bases and the J gene lost 3 bases, with 14 bases spanning the gap. CDR1 and CDR2 (germline): MNHEY, SVGAGI. The CDR3 runs 15 residues. CDR3: CASSYGPQGSYEQYF. For the CDR3, the DNA is TGTGCCAGCAGTTACGGGCCTCAGGGGAGCTACGAGCAGTACTTC.

This clonotype has just a few counts. The chain couples TRBV4-3 to TRBJ2-7; 8 nucleotides match TRBD1. CDR1 is LGHNA and CDR2 is YSLEER in the germline V gene. The CDR3 has 14 residues. The J segment lost 2 bases and the V segment lost 0 bases, leaving 0 bases of the junction unmatched. CDR3 bases: TGCGCCAGCAGCCAAGAGACAGGGGCCTACGAGCAGTACTTC. Translation gives CASSQETGAYEQYF.

This clonotype was seen more than once but under ten times. The chain uses TRBV4-1 and TRBJ2-7; 11 bases agree with TRBD1. The length of the CDR3 is 15 residues. Unmatched junction bases numbered 5, after V lost 4 bases and J lost 3 bases. From germline, CDR1 is MGHRA and CDR2 YSYEKL. Written as DNA, the CDR3 is TGCGCCAGCAGCCTTTCCGGGACAGGGGGCTACGAGCAGTACTTC. This encodes CASSLSGTGGYEQYF.

The chain uses TRBV7-6 and TRBJ2-7; no clear D gene. CDR3 size: 12 residues. With 1 base removed from V and 7 bases from J, the gap between germline ends came to 8 bases. Germline V gene lookup returns CDR1 SGHVS and CDR2 FNYEAQ. CDR3 sequence: CASSLEFGEQYF. The CDR3 DNA is TGTGCCAGCAGCTTAGAATTCGGGGAGCAGTACTTC.

This clonotype was observed a few times. The J gene is TRBJ2-1, the V gene TRBV11-1, with 9 bases that match TRBD2. Germline CDR1 is SGHAT and CDR2 is FQDESV (reference sequence). The length of the CDR3 is 16 residues. Trimming at V came to 5 bases and at J to 2 bases, leaving 7 bases not matched to a gene. The CDR3 DNA sequence: TGTGCCAGCAGCCCTCTTAGCGGGAGCGCCTACAATGAGCAGTTCTTC. It translates to CASSPLSGSAYNEQFF.

The sample holds many counts of this clonotype. The V call is TRBV12-3 or TRBV12-4, the J call TRBJ2-1; D may be TRBD1 (6 bases). The CDR3 is 13 residues long. Trimming pared 3 bases from V and 6 bases from J, leaving 9 bases between. In nucleotides, the CDR3 is TGTGCCAGCAGTTTTGGGGGCTCCAATGAGCAGTTCTTC. Its translation is CASSFGGSNEQFF.

This clonotype was counted a few times. This chain links TRBV5-1 with TRBJ2-1; weak D call: TRBD2 (7 bases). Trimming took 6 bases from V and 2 from J, leaving 12 bases between them. From germline, CDR1 is SGHRS and CDR2 YFSETQ. CDR3 size: 14 residues. The CDR3 nucleotides read TGCGCCAGCAACTGGGAGGGGGCCTACAATGAGCAGTTCTTC. It specifies CASNWEGAYNEQFF.

This clonotype was seen more than once but under ten times. The chain has TRBV9 and TRBJ1-1, with no clear D. The CDR3 has 15 residues. CDR1 SGDLS and CDR2 YYNGEE come from the germline V gene. Trimming removed 0 bases from V and 0 bases from J, with 9 bases in between. DNA for the CDR3: TGTGCCAGCAGCGTAGACCGAGGGTTGAACACTGAAGCTTTCTTT. Amino acids: CASSVDRGLNTEAFF.

The chain is built from TRBV10-3 and TRBJ1-1, with D uncertain. There are 14 residues in the CDR3. V was shortened by 0 bases and J by 2 bases, with 7 bases between the two germline ends. Per the germline V gene, CDR1 is ENHRY and CDR2 is SYGVKD. The CDR3 here is CAISESDPNTEAFF. The CDR3 bases are TGTGCCATCAGTGAGTCGGACCCCAACACTGAAGCTTTCTTT.

The chain is built from TRBV28 and TRBJ2-3; TRBD2 matches at 10 bases. CDR3 length equals 17 residues. CDR1 and CDR2 (germline): MDHEN, SYDVKM. V shed 3 bases, J shed 4 bases, and the junction held 10 bases outside the gene matches. The CDR3 here is CASSFPPTSGEPDTQYF. The CDR3 DNA follows: TGTGCCAGCAGTTTTCCTCCAACTAGCGGGGAACCAGATACGCAGTATTTT. The variable domain in full, completed from reference TRBV28 and TRBJ2-3, reads DVKVTQSSRYLVKRTGEKVFLECVQDMDHENMFWYRQDPGLGLRLIYFSYDVKMKEKGDIPEGYSVSREKKERFSLILESASTNQTSMYLCASSFPPTSGEPDTQYFGPGTRLTVL.

The CDR3 DNA reads as TGTGCCAGCAGTTTTTACAGGGCAACTAATGAAAAACTGTTTTTT. Its protein is CASSFYRATNEKLFF. The chain combines TRBV6-5 with TRBJ1-4, with a tentative D call TRBD1 (6 bases). CDR1 MNHEY and CDR2 SVGAGI come from the germline V gene. CDR3 size: 15 residues. Trimming left V 4 bases short and J 0 bases short, with 9 bases between.

The chain is built from TRBV9 and TRBJ2-1; D is possibly TRBD2 (6 bases). CDR3 length: 15 amino acids. Trimming shortened V by 0 bases and J by 8 bases, and 15 bases separated the two germline ends. Germline assignment: CDR1 SGDLS and CDR2 YYNGEE. CDR3 DNA sequence: TGTGCCAGCAGCGTAGCAGGTGGGGGGTACGATGAGCAGTTCTTC. It yields the protein CASSVAGGGYDEQFF.

J is TRBJ1-1 and V is TRBV5-5, with D possibly being TRBD1 (6 bases). Germline V gene data show CDR1 as SGHKS and CDR2 as YYEKEE (reference sequence). The CDR3 is 14 residues long. The ends were cut back, 3 bases at V and 1 base at J, with 10 bases in the middle. In DNA form, the CDR3 reads TGTGCCAGCAGCTCCCCGGGACAGAACACTGAAGCTTTCTTT. Translated: CASSSPGQNTEAFF.

This clonotype has just a few counts. The rearrangement uses TRBV11-2 and TRBJ1-1, with D maybe TRBD1 (5 bases). Trimming removed 1 base at V and 8 bases at J, with 11 bases between. CDR1 is SGHAT and CDR2 is FQNNGV in the germline V gene. This CDR3 region has 13 residues. CDR3 residues: CASSLVVWGEAFF. CDR3 sequence (DNA): TGTGCCAGCAGCTTAGTAGTTTGGGGGGAAGCTTTCTTT.

This clonotype was observed a handful of times. This chain uses TRBV2 with TRBJ2-7, with D perhaps assigned TRBD1 or TRBD2 (5 bases each). In germline, CDR1 is SNHLY, CDR2 FYNNEI. The CDR3 is 15 residues long. The V gene lost 3 bases and the J gene lost 2 bases, with 14 bases spanning the gap. Here the CDR3 DNA reads TGTGCCAGCAGTGAGTTGGGGACGAAAACCTACGAGCAGTACTTC. Translated: CASSELGTKTYEQYF.

This clonotype has a handful of counts. The chain carries TRBV27 and TRBJ1-1, with 12 bases that match TRBD1. V trimming: 5 bases; J trimming: 5 bases; junction bases outside the gene matches: 3. The CDR3 extends over 14 amino acids. Germline CDR1 reads MNHEY; CDR2 reads SMNVEV (reference sequence). Here the CDR3 reads CASSVGQGATEAFF. Here the CDR3 DNA reads TGTGCCAGCAGTGTGGGACAGGGGGCTACTGAAGCTTTCTTT.

The chain uses TRBV12-3 or TRBV12-4 and TRBJ1-5, with a possible D match to TRBD1 (6 bases). Trimming removed 1 base from V and 0 bases from J, with 10 bases in between. There are 16 residues in the CDR3. This chain's CDR3 is CASSLGDTYSNQPQHF. Here the CDR3 DNA reads TGTGCCAGCAGTTTAGGGGACACCTATAGCAATCAGCCCCAGCATTTT.

This clonotype was seen many times. V gene TRBV28 combines with J gene TRBJ2-3; tentatively, D is TRBD1 (6 bases). V shed 5 bases and J shed 6 bases, with 18 bases lying between them. The CDR3 spans 15 residues. Per the germline V gene, CDR1 is MDHEN and CDR2 is SYDVKM. CDR3: CASSVYRVPPDTQYF. In DNA form, the CDR3 reads TGTGCCAGCAGTGTCTACAGGGTCCCCCCCGATACGCAGTATTTT.

At least ten counts were recorded for this clonotype. This sequence joins TRBV20-1 and TRBJ2-5; D is ambiguous. This CDR3 region has 14 residues. V was trimmed by 2 bases and J by 3 bases, leaving 13 bases between them. Germline V gives CDR1 DFQATT, CDR2 SNEGSKA (reference sequence). In nucleotides, the CDR3 is TGCAGTGCTAGATCATACAGTTCGGAAGAGACCCAGTACTTC. It encodes CSARSYSSEETQYF.

This clonotype was detected only a few times. The CDR3 sequence is CASTWGSNEQFF. CDR3 nucleotide sequence: TGTGCCAGCACCTGGGGTAGCAATGAGCAGTTCTTC. V usage is TRBV28 and J usage is TRBJ2-1; D unresolved. Germline lookup yields CDR1 MDHEN and CDR2 SYDVKM. There are 12 residues in the CDR3. V dropped 7 bases and J dropped 6 bases, with 10 bases sitting between them.

This clonotype was recorded a few times. V gene TRBV7-6 combines with J gene TRBJ2-2, with no clear D. Germline assignment: CDR1 SGHVS and CDR2 FNYEAQ. The CDR3 is made up of 15 amino acids. Trimming took off 1 base at V and 6 bases at J, with 12 bases between the two ends. CDR3 residues: CASSLVVARSGELFF. CDR3 nucleotide sequence: TGTGCCAGCAGCTTAGTCGTTGCGAGGTCCGGGGAGCTGTTTTTT.

The sample holds many counts of this clonotype. The rearrangement joins TRBV29-1 to TRBJ2-1, with 14 bases identical to TRBD2. The CDR3 has 20 residues. Unmatched junction bases numbered 15, after V lost 3 bases and J lost 2 bases. The germline V gene has CDR1 SQVTM and CDR2 ANQGSEA. This chain's CDR3 is CSVEVLETSGRVSPYNEQFF. CDR3 sequence (DNA): TGCAGCGTTGAGGTCTTGGAGACTAGCGGGAGGGTCTCTCCCTACAATGAGCAGTTCTTC.

This clonotype was detected a few times. J is TRBJ1-2 and V is TRBV11-1; D possibly corresponds to TRBD1 (6 bases). Germline loops: CDR1 SGHAT, CDR2 FQDESV (reference sequence). Trimming removed 0 bases from V and 6 bases from J, with 20 bases in between. This CDR3 comprises 17 residues. CDR3 region: CASSLARGQPRADGYTF. CDR3 sequence (DNA): TGTGCCAGCAGCTTAGCGAGAGGACAGCCTCGGGCGGATGGCTACACCTTC.

This clonotype was seen a few times. V gene TRBV14 combines with J gene TRBJ2-7; 8 nucleotides agree with TRBD1. The germline V gene encodes CDR1 SGHDN and CDR2 FVKESK. V was clipped by 4 bases and J by 1 base; unmatched bases: 6. CDR3 length: 15 amino acids. CDR3 in DNA: TGTGCCAGCAGCCCAGGGGGCGCGGAATCCTACGAGCAGTACTTC. This gives the protein CASSPGGAESYEQYF.

This clonotype occurred a few times. The chain links TRBV7-2 to TRBJ2-7; TRBD1 might be the D (5 bases). From germline, CDR1 is SGHTA and CDR2 FQGNSA. The CDR3 loop spans 15 amino acids. V was clipped by 1 base and J by 3 bases, with 13 bases between them. The CDR3, as DNA: TGTGCCAGCAGCTTAGGGGGCGGCCCCGGCTACGAGCAGTACTTC. Protein sequence: CASSLGGGPGYEQYF.

The V gene is TRBV7-6, the J gene TRBJ2-3; D remains unclear. The CDR3 contains 13 residues. V was cut by 5 bases and J by 2 bases, with 8 bases left in between. Germline V gives CDR1 SGHVS, CDR2 FNYEAQ. The CDR3 sequence is CASSKEVTDTQYF. The CDR3 nucleotides are TGTGCCAGCAGCAAGGAAGTCACAGATACGCAGTATTTT. Based on the CDR3 plus reference TRBV7-6 and TRBJ2-3, the full variable domain is GAGVSQSPRYKVTKRGQDVALRCDPISGHVSLYWYRQALGQGPEFLTYFNYEAQQDKSGLPNDRFSAERPEGSISTLTIQRTEQRDSAMYRCASSKEVTDTQYFGPGTRLTVL.

V gene TRBV28 combines with J gene TRBJ2-7; 7 bases are a match to TRBD2. CDR3 length: 13 residues. Trimming removed 4 bases from V and 3 bases from J; junction bases left unmatched: 3. The germline gives CDR1 MDHEN, CDR2 SYDVKM. The CDR3 DNA is TGTGCCAGCAGTTGGGACTACCGCTACGAGCAGTACTTC. Translation gives CASSWDYRYEQYF.

At least ten counts were recorded for this clonotype. The chain is built from TRBV12-3 or TRBV12-4 and TRBJ2-7; perhaps TRBD2 as D (6 bases). Deletions cut 5 bases from V and 1 base from J, with 12 bases between. There are 14 residues in the CDR3. CDR3 sequence (DNA): TGTGCCAGCAGTCCGGGACTCTTATCCTACGAGCAGTACTTC. Its translation: CASSPGLLSYEQYF.

This clonotype occurred a few times. The chain recombines TRBV29-1 with TRBJ2-5; TRBD2 matches at 9 bases. This CDR3 comprises 16 residues. The germline V gene has CDR1 SQVTM and CDR2 ANQGSEA. Trimming removed 0 bases from V and 4 bases from J; junction bases left unmatched: 9. The CDR3 DNA reads as TGCAGCGTTGAAGATCTTAATAGCGGGAGCTTAGAGACCCAGTACTTC. It is translated as CSVEDLNSGSLETQYF. Drawing the rest from reference TRBV29-1 and TRBJ2-5, the complete variable domain is SAVISQKPSRDICQRGTSLTIQCQVDSQVTMMFWYRQQPGQSLTLIATANQGSEATYESGFVIDKFPISRPNLTFSTLTVSNMSPEDSSIYLCSVEDLNSGSLETQYFGPGTRLLVL.